This T cell receptor (beta chain) was recovered during a study of follicular helper T cells after annual influenza vaccination. The table came from immunoSEQ multiplex PCR; TCRdb's copy has only in-frame clones and leaves some out. The table lists about 1,400 clones, roughly 60% of them singletons. Described time point: 2015-2016 season, 7 days after influenza vaccination. This CDR3 is 14 amino acids long. Germline CDR1 and CDR2: KGHSH and LQKENI. Trimming pared 3 bases from V and 5 bases from J, leaving 13 bases between. This rearrangement joins TRBV18 to TRBJ1-2; the D is unclear. Specimen: CXCR5+ CD38+ circulating T follicular helper cells from blood, collected 7 days after influenza vaccination. Noted subset: circulating Tfh, non-naive CD4+CXCR5+PD-1+ (ICOS+CD38+ or ICOS-CD38-). The receptor comes from an adult who received the influenza vaccine. CDR3 loop: CASSPGSREYGYTF. DNA of the CDR3: TGTGCCAGCTCACCCGGATCAAGGGAGTATGGCTACACCTTC.